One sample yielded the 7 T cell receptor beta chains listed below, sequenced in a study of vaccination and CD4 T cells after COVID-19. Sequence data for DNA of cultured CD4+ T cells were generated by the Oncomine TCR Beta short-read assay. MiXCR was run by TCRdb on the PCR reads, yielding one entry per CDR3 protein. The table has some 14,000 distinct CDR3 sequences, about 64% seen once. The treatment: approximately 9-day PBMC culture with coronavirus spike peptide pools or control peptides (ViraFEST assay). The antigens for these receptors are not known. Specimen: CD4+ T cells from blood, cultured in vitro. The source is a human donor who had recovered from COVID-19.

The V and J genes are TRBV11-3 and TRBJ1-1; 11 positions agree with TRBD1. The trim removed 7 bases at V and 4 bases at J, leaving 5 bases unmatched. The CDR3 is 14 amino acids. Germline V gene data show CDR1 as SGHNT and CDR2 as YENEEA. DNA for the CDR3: TGTGCCAGCACCGGACAGGGGGCTTCCACTGAAGCTTTCTTT. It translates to CASTGQGASTEAFF. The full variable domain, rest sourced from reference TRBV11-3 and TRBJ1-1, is EAGVVQSPRYKIIEKKQPVAFWCNPISGHNTLYWYLQNLGQGPELLIRYENEEAVDDSQLPKDRFSAERLKGVDSTLKIQPAELGDSAVYLCASTGQGASTEAFFGQGTRLTVV.

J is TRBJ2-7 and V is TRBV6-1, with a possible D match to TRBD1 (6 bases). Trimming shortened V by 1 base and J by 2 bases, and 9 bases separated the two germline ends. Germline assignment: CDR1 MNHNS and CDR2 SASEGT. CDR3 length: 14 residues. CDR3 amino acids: CASSEVKGAYEQYF. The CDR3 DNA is TGTGCCAGCAGTGAAGTTAAGGGGGCCTACGAGCAGTACTTC.

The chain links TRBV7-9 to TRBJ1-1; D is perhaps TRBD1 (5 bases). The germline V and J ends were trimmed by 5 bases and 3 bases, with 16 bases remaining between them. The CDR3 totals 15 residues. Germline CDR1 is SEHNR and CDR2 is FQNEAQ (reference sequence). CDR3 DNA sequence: TGTGCCAGCAGCCCTGTAGGAGGGGCGGACACTGAAGCTTTCTTT. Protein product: CASSPVGGADTEAFF.

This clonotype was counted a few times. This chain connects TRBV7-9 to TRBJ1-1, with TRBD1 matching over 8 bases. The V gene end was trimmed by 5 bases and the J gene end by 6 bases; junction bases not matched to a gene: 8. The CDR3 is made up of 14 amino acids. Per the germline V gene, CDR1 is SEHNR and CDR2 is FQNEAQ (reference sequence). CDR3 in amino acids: CASSPNQGAAEAFF. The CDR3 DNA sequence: TGTGCCAGCAGCCCCAACCAGGGGGCGGCTGAAGCTTTCTTT. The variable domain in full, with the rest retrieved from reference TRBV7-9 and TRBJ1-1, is DTGVSQNPRHKITKRGQNVTFRCDPISEHNRLYWYRQTLGQGPEFLTYFQNEAQLEKSRLLSDRFSAERPKGSFSTLEIQRTEQGDSAMYLCASSPNQGAAEAFFGQGTRLTVV.

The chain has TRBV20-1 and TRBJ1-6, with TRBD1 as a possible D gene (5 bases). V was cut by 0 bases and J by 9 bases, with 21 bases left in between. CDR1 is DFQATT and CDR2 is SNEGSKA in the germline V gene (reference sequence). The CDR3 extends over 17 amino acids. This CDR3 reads CSARDLVGASNGSPLHF. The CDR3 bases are TGCAGTGCTAGAGATCTTGTTGGGGCGAGTAATGGTTCACCCCTCCACTTT.

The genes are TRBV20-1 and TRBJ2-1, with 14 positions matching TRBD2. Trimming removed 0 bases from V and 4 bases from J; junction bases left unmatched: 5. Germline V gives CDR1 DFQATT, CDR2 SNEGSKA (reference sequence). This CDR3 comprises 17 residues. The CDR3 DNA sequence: TGCAGTGCTAGAGATCCAAGGACTAGCGGGAGGTACAATGAGCAGTTCTTC. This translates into CSARDPRTSGRYNEQFF.

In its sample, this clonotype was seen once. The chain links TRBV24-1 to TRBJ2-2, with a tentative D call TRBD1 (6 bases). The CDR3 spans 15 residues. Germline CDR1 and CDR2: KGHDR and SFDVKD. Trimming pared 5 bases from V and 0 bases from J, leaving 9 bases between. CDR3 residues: CATSGTVANTGELFF. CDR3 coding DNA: TGTGCCACCAGTGGGACAGTTGCGAACACCGGGGAGCTGTTTTTT.